Each of the 2 T cell receptor beta chains below was sequenced from the same sample in a study of T cells in Graves' hyperthyroidism and ophthalmopathy. TCR beta CDR3 sequences were amplified from RNA transcripts. First-round RT-PCR of the TCR CDR3 relied on the HTBI primer set. TCRdb fed the multiplex PCR reads into MiXCR, producing one record per CDR3 protein. The sample holds fewer than 750,000 distinct CDR3 sequences, 13% to 15% seen once. Sequencing was performed on blood. The source of these receptors is a woman aged 45-59 years with Graves' ophthalmopathy.

This clonotype was recorded at least ten times. The chain is built from TRBV5-1 and TRBJ2-7; TRBD2 aligns across 15 bases. CDR3 length: 18 amino acids. Germline trimming cut 5 bases from V and 1 base from J; bases unmatched to any gene: 10. Germline lookup yields CDR1 SGHRS and CDR2 YFSETQ. The CDR3 reads CASRPGLAGGPTSYEQYF. In nucleotides, the CDR3 is TGCGCCAGCAGACCCGGACTAGCGGGAGGGCCCACATCCTACGAGCAGTACTTC.

This clonotype showed up many times. The V call is TRBV2, the J call TRBJ1-2, with TRBD1 matching 7 bases. The CDR3 sequence is 17 residues long. The germline V gene encodes CDR1 SNHLY and CDR2 FYNNEI. Losses at the gene ends were 5 bases for V and 2 bases for J; bases not matched to a gene: 14. Here the CDR3 reads CASSIPGGTEWNYGYTF. CDR3 DNA: TGTGCCAGCAGTATACCCGGTGGGACAGAGTGGAACTATGGCTACACCTTC. Full variable domain (rest looked up from reference TRBV2 and TRBJ1-2): EPEVTQTPSHQVTQMGQEVILRCVPISNHLYFYWYRQILGQKVEFLVSFYNNEISEKSEIFDDQFSVERPDGSNFTLKIRSTKLEDSAMYFCASSIPGGTEWNYGYTFGSGTRLTVV.